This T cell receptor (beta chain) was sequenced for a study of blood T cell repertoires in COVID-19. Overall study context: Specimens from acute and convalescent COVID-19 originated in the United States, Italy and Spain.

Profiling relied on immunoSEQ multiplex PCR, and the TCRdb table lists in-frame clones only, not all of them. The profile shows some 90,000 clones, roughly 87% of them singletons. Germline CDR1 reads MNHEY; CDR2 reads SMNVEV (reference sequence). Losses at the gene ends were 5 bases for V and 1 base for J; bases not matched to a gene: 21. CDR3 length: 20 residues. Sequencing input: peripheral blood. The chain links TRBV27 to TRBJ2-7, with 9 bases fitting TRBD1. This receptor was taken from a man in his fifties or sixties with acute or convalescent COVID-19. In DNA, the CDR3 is TGTGCCAGCAGTCCCTGGGCTTCGGGACAGGGTAACTTTCGATCCTACGAGCAGTACTTC. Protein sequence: CASSPWASGQGNFRSYEQYF.